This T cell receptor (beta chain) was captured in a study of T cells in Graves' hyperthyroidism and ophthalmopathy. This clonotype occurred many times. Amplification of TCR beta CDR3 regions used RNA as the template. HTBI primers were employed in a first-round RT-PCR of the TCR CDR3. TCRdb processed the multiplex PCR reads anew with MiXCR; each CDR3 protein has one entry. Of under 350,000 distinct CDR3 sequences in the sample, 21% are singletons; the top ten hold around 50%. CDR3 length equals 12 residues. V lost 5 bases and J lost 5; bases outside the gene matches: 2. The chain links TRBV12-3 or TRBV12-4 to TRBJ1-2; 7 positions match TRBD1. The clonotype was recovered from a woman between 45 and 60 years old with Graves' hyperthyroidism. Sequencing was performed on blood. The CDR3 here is CASSRGQYGYTF. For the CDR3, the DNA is TGTGCCAGCAGTAGGGGACAGTATGGCTACACCTTC.